Listed here are 8 T cell receptor beta chains from one sample, sequenced in a study of blood T cell repertoires in COVID-19. TCRdb's table, derived via immunoSEQ multiplex PCR, lists solely in-frame clones and lacks some. The sample carries under 200,000 clones, around three quarters recorded once. Sample: PBMCs or T cells enriched from blood (not recorded which). These receptors were collected from a woman aged 70 to 79 in a cohort exposed to, infected with or recovered from COVID-19 (not recorded which).

The chain carries TRBV27 and TRBJ1-1; 9 nucleotides line up with TRBD1. This CDR3 contains 15 residues. CDR1 and CDR2 from the germline V gene are MNHEY and SMNVEV (reference sequence). V trimming: 5 bases; J trimming: 3 bases; junction bases outside the gene matches: 7. The CDR3 DNA reads TGTGCCAGCAGTAGATGGGACAGGGTTGACACTGAAGCTTTCTTT. This codes for CASSRWDRVDTEAFF.

V gene TRBV6-5 combines with J gene TRBJ1-6; D is undetermined. The CDR3 covers 14 residues. Germline V gene data show CDR1 as MNHEY and CDR2 as SVGAGI. V shed 1 base and J shed 9 bases, with 10 bases lying between them. Here the CDR3 DNA reads TGTGCCAGCAGTTACTTTGATAGTGGTTCACCCCTCCACTTT. This sequence encodes CASSYFDSGSPLHF.

Worth noting for this clone: At one of its ends the junction is not consistent with the germline gene, which may arise from a read error. V is TRBV12-3 or TRBV12-4 and J is TRBJ2-7; 7 positions match TRBD1. CDR3 length: 13 residues. In nucleotides, the CDR3 is TGTGCCAGCAGCAAGAATAGGGACAGCCTCCTGGACTTC. Protein: CASSKNRDSLLDF.

The chain carries TRBV4-1 and TRBJ1-2; the match to TRBD1 covers 8 bases. Germline V lookup: CDR1 MGHRA, CDR2 YSYEKL. The ends lost 4 bases at V and 5 bases at J; junction bases unmatched: 9. The CDR3 spans 15 residues. CDR3 nucleotide sequence: TGCGCCAGCAGCCGGGCCCGGGACAGGTTTTATGGCTACACCTTC. This gives the protein CASSRARDRFYGYTF.

This clone appeared once. This chain connects TRBV18 to TRBJ2-1, with D unclear. V was trimmed by 3 bases and J by 6 bases, leaving 18 bases between them. Germline V CDR1 and CDR2: KGHSH, LQKENI. The CDR3 covers 16 residues. CDR3 DNA: TGTGCCAGCTCACCGTCGTTAACAACGGGTGGCAATGAGCAGTTCTTC. Its translation: CASSPSLTTGGNEQFF. The entire variable domain, with the rest obtained from reference TRBV18 and TRBJ2-1, is as follows: NAGVMQNPRHLVRRRGQEARLRCSPMKGHSHVYWYRQLPEEGLKFMVYLQKENIIDESGMPKERFSAEFPKEGPSILRIQQVVRGDSAAYFCASSPSLTTGGNEQFFGPGTRLTVL.

V gene TRBV11-2 combines with J gene TRBJ1-6; D is unresolved. The CDR3 length is 13 residues. The germline V gene encodes CDR1 SGHAT and CDR2 FQNNGV. The ends were cut back, 0 bases at V and 11 bases at J, with 8 bases in the middle. The CDR3 DNA sequence: TGTGCCAGCAGCTTAGATCTGCGGACACCCCTCCACTTT. Residues: CASSLDLRTPLHF.

The V and J genes are TRBV5-1 and TRBJ2-7, with 8 bases that match TRBD1. This CDR3 is 15 amino acids long. Germline V lookup: CDR1 SGHRS, CDR2 YFSETQ. V was pared by 2 bases and J by 3 bases, with 7 bases of the junction left unmatched. The CDR3 region is CASSFSGTGHYEQYF. In nucleotides, the CDR3 is TGCGCCAGCAGCTTTTCCGGGACAGGACACTACGAGCAGTACTTC.

This clone was found a few times. This chain links TRBV27 with TRBJ2-1; 10 bases match TRBD2. Germline CDR1 and CDR2: MNHEY and SMNVEV (reference sequence). The CDR3 consists of 15 residues. Losses at the gene ends were 8 bases for V and 7 bases for J; bases not matched to a gene: 11. The CDR3 DNA reads as TGTGCCAGCCGACGAGCGGGAGGGCCATGGAATGAGCAGTTCTTC. It encodes CASRRAGGPWNEQFF.